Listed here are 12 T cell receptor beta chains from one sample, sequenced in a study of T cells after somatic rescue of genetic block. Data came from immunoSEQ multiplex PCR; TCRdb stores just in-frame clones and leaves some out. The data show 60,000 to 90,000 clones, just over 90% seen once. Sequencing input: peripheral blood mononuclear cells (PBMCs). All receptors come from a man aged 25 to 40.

In nucleotides, the CDR3 is TGCGCCAGCAGCTTGGCCGGGACAGGGATCGGTGAGCAGTTCTTC. It encodes CASSLAGTGIGEQFF. This chain links TRBV5-1 with TRBJ2-1; 9 nucleotides match TRBD1. This CDR3 contains 15 residues. Germline assignment: CDR1 SGHRS and CDR2 YFSETQ. With 0 bases clipped from V and 9 bases from J, the junction kept 7 bases outside the gene matches.

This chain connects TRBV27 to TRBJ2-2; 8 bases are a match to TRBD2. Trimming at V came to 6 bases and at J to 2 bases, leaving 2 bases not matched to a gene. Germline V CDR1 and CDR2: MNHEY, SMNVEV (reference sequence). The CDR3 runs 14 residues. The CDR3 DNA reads TGTGCCAGCAGACTAGCGGCTAACACCGGGGAGCTGTTTTTT. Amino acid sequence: CASRLAANTGELFF.

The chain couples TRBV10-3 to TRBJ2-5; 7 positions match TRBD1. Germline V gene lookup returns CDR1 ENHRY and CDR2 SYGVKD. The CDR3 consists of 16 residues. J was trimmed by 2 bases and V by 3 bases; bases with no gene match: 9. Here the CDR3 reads CAISDPNRGQQETQYF. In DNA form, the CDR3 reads TGTGCCATCAGTGACCCGAACCGGGGACAGCAAGAGACCCAGTACTTC.

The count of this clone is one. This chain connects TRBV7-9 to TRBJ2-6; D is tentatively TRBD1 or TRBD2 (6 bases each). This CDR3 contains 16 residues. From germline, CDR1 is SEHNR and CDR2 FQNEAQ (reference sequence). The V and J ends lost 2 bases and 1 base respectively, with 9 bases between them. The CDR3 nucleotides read TGTGCCAGCAGCTTACGGGGGCAGTCTGGGGCCAACGTCCTGACTTTC. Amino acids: CASSLRGQSGANVLTF. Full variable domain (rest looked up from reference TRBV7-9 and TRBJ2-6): DTGVSQNPRHKITKRGQNVTFRCDPISEHNRLYWYRQTLGQGPEFLTYFQNEAQLEKSRLLSDRFSAERPKGSFSTLEIQRTEQGDSAMYLCASSLRGQSGANVLTFGAGSRLTVL.

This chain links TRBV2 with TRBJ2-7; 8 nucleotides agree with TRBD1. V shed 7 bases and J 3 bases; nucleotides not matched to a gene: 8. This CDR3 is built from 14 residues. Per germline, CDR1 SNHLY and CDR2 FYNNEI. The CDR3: CASNPGGAGYEQYF. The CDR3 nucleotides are TGTGCCAGCAACCCAGGGGGCGCGGGCTACGAGCAGTACTTC. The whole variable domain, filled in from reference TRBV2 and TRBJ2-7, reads EPEVTQTPSHQVTQMGQEVILRCVPISNHLYFYWYRQILGQKVEFLVSFYNNEISEKSEIFDDQFSVERPDGSNFTLKIRSTKLEDSAMYFCASNPGGAGYEQYFGPGTRLTVT.

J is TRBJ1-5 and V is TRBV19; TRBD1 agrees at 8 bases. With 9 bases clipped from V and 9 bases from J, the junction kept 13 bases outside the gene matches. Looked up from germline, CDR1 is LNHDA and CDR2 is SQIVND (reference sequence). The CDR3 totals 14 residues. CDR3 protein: CASSPGQEMRPQHF. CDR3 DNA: TGTGCCAGCAGTCCGGGACAGGAGATGAGGCCCCAGCATTTT.

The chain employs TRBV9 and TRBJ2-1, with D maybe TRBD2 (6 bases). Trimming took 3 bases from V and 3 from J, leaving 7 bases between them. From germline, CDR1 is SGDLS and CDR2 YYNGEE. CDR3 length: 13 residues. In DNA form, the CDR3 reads TGTGCCAGCAGCGCCGGGAGCTACAATGAGCAGTTCTTC. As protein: CASSAGSYNEQFF.

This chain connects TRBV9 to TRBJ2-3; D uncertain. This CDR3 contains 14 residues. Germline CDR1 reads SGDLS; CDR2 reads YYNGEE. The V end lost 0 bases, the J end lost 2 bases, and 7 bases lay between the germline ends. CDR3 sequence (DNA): TGTGCCAGCAGCGTAGAGGCAATCACAGATACGCAGTATTTT. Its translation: CASSVEAITDTQYF.

The CDR3 is CASSEDPTGGGPANYGYTF. In DNA, the CDR3 is TGTGCCAGCAGTGAAGACCCGACAGGGGGCGGACCAGCTAACTATGGCTACACCTTC. The chain recombines TRBV2 with TRBJ1-2, with 10 bases identical to TRBD1. The V and J ends lost 1 base and 0 bases, in that order; junction bases with no gene match: 11. CDR3 size: 19 residues. CDR1 and CDR2 (germline): SNHLY, FYNNEI.

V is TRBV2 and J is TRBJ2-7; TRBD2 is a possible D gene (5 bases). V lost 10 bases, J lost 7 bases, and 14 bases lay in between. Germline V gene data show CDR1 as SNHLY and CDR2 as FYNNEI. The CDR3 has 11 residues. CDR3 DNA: TGTGCCACCGCACGCACGGGGGAGCAGTACTTC. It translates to CATARTGEQYF.

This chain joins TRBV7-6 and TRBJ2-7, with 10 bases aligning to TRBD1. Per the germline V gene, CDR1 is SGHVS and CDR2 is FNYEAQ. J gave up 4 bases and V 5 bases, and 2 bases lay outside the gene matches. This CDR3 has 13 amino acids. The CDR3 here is CASSQDRGYEQYF. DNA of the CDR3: TGTGCCAGCAGCCAGGACAGGGGGTACGAGCAGTACTTC.

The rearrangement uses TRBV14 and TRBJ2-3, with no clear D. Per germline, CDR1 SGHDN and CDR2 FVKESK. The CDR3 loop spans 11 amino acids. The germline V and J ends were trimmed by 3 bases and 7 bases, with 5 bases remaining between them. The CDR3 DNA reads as TGTGCCAGCAGCCAGAAGCATACGCAGTATTTT. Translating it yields CASSQKHTQYF.